The rows below give T cell receptor beta chains drawn from one sample of a study of vaccination and CD4 T cells after COVID-19. MiXCR was run by TCRdb on the PCR reads, yielding one entry per CDR3 protein. The top ten clones hold approximately 16% of a sample with over 11,000 distinct CDR3 sequences, under 25% of them seen once. These receptors' targets are unknown. Sample: cultured CD4+ T cells from blood. These receptors were taken from a human donor with COVID-19. CDR3s leave out the opening cysteine and the closing phenylalanine or tryptophan. Clone size, where shown, is once, few, many, or a class for clones that have expanded.

clone_size: NA
cdr3_length: 14
v_call: TRBV11-2
j_call: TRBJ2-5
cdr3_aa: ASSLASGGRRETQY

clone_size: few
cdr3_length: 13
v_call: TRBV20-1
j_call: TRBJ2-7
cdr3_aa: SANAPGQGANEQY

clone_size: medium-sized
cdr3_length: 11
v_call: TRBV27
j_call: TRBJ1-1
cdr3_aa: ASSYREGTEAF

clone_size: NA
cdr3_length: 12
v_call: TRBV18
j_call: TRBJ1-2
cdr3_aa: ASSQQGDHYGYT

clone_size: few
cdr3_length: 13
v_call: TRBV20-1
j_call: TRBJ2-3
cdr3_aa: SAPPERGGPDTQY

clone_size: few
cdr3_length: 11
v_call: TRBV28
j_call: TRBJ1-2
cdr3_aa: ASSLVLGRGYT

clone_size: few
cdr3_length: 12
v_call: TRBV28
j_call: TRBJ2-2
cdr3_aa: ASSLGLNTGELF

clone_size: NA
cdr3_length: 12
v_call: TRBV12-3/TRBV12-4
j_call: TRBJ1-6
cdr3_aa: ASSLTRGGSPLH

clone_size: NA
cdr3_length: 13
v_call: TRBV7-9
j_call: TRBJ2-6
cdr3_aa: ASMPLSSGANVPT

clone_size: medium-sized
cdr3_length: 10
v_call: TRBV11-2
j_call: TRBJ1-2
cdr3_aa: ASSSSVYGYT

clone_size: NA
cdr3_length: 9
v_call: TRBV20-1
j_call: TRBJ2-7
cdr3_aa: SATTGTSQY

clone_size: NA
cdr3_length: 12
v_call: TRBV29-1
j_call: TRBJ2-1
cdr3_aa: SVPGQGANIEQF

clone_size: NA
cdr3_length: 17
v_call: TRBV12-3/TRBV12-4
j_call: TRBJ2-2
cdr3_aa: ASTKGRLAGGPRTGELF

clone_size: NA
cdr3_length: 12
v_call: TRBV29-1
j_call: TRBJ2-2
cdr3_aa: SVGQGTITGELF

clone_size: NA
cdr3_length: 13
v_call: TRBV5-1
j_call: TRBJ2-3
cdr3_aa: ASSRGSGGTDTQY

clone_size: NA
cdr3_length: 12
v_call: TRBV5-1
j_call: TRBJ2-3
cdr3_aa: ASSPRDSSDTQY

clone_size: NA
cdr3_length: 12
v_call: TRBV5-1
j_call: TRBJ1-1
cdr3_aa: ASSIGTGGTEAF

clone_size: NA
cdr3_length: 13
v_call: TRBV5-4
j_call: TRBJ2-2
cdr3_aa: ASSLKGPNTGELF

clone_size: NA
cdr3_length: 12
v_call: TRBV27
j_call: TRBJ1-5
cdr3_aa: ASSKTGGNQPQH

clone_size: medium-sized
cdr3_length: 11
v_call: TRBV20-1
j_call: TRBJ1-2
cdr3_aa: SALADSFEGYT

clone_size: few
cdr3_length: 12
v_call: TRBV5-1
j_call: TRBJ2-3
cdr3_aa: ASSWGTNTDTQY

clone_size: few
cdr3_length: 14
v_call: TRBV15
j_call: TRBJ1-3
cdr3_aa: ATGRERSGGENTIY

clone_size: few
cdr3_length: 11
v_call: TRBV5-1
j_call: TRBJ1-1
cdr3_aa: ASSSGQITEAF

clone_size: NA
cdr3_length: 14
v_call: TRBV11-3
j_call: TRBJ2-2
cdr3_aa: ASSLGTGSNTGELF

clone_size: NA
cdr3_length: 14
v_call: TRBV19
j_call: TRBJ1-1
cdr3_aa: ASSIGQGTMNTEAF

clone_size: few
cdr3_length: 12
v_call: TRBV6-1
j_call: TRBJ2-1
cdr3_aa: ASTSNPSYNEQF

clone_size: few
cdr3_length: 11
v_call: TRBV20-1
j_call: TRBJ1-4
cdr3_aa: SASGTFGEKLF

clone_size: few
cdr3_length: 13
v_call: TRBV30
j_call: TRBJ1-3
cdr3_aa: ARQQAGNSGNTIY

clone_size: few
cdr3_length: 10
v_call: TRBV20-1
j_call: TRBJ2-1
cdr3_aa: SASNSVDEQF

clone_size: few
cdr3_length: 14
v_call: TRBV6-1
j_call: TRBJ1-5
cdr3_aa: ASKKGGRESNQPQH

clone_size: NA
cdr3_length: 13
v_call: TRBV5-1
j_call: TRBJ2-7
cdr3_aa: ASSLTLAGGGEQY

clone_size: NA
cdr3_length: 10
v_call: TRBV15
j_call: TRBJ2-5
cdr3_aa: ATSMGLETQY

clone_size: medium-sized
cdr3_length: 12
v_call: TRBV21-1
j_call: TRBJ1-2
cdr3_aa: ASSKGPEEGGYT

clone_size: NA
cdr3_length: 9
v_call: TRBV11-2
j_call: TRBJ2-4
cdr3_aa: ASTGGTLQY

clone_size: NA
cdr3_length: 13
v_call: TRBV20-1
j_call: TRBJ1-1
cdr3_aa: SARDWGGSWTEAF

clone_size: few
cdr3_length: 14
v_call: TRBV19
j_call: TRBJ2-5
cdr3_aa: ASSMRGGGYQETQY

clone_size: NA
cdr3_length: 9
v_call: TRBV2
j_call: TRBJ2-5
cdr3_aa: ASGVSGTQY

clone_size: NA
cdr3_length: 12
v_call: TRBV5-8
j_call: TRBJ1-1
cdr3_aa: ASSAEGRATEAF

clone_size: NA
cdr3_length: 10
v_call: TRBV30
j_call: TRBJ2-7
cdr3_aa: AWTLDTNEQY

clone_size: NA
cdr3_length: 12
v_call: TRBV6-1
j_call: TRBJ2-2
cdr3_aa: ASIGRKNTGELF

clone_size: NA
cdr3_length: 13
v_call: TRBV4-2
j_call: TRBJ1-2
cdr3_aa: ASSDPGTGIFGYT

clone_size: medium-sized
cdr3_length: 14
v_call: TRBV20-1
j_call: TRBJ2-5
cdr3_aa: SARRGLAGNQETQY

clone_size: medium-sized
cdr3_length: 12
v_call: TRBV15
j_call: TRBJ2-7
cdr3_aa: ATSRGQVSYEQY

clone_size: NA
cdr3_length: 11
v_call: TRBV7-6
j_call: TRBJ2-7
cdr3_aa: ASSLVLTYEQY

clone_size: NA
cdr3_length: 9
v_call: TRBV11-2
j_call: TRBJ2-1
cdr3_aa: ASLLGNEQF

clone_size: NA
cdr3_length: 13
v_call: TRBV5-4
j_call: TRBJ2-7
cdr3_aa: ASSLGRESPYEQY

clone_size: few
cdr3_length: 13
v_call: TRBV6-2/TRBV6-3
j_call: TRBJ1-4
cdr3_aa: ASSYSSQAGEKLF

clone_size: few
cdr3_length: 10
v_call: TRBV2
j_call: TRBJ2-5
cdr3_aa: ASSVGGQTQY

clone_size: few
cdr3_length: 14
v_call: TRBV12-3/TRBV12-4
j_call: TRBJ1-6
cdr3_aa: ASSLAPPGASSPLH

clone_size: NA
cdr3_length: 10
v_call: TRBV20-1
j_call: TRBJ2-1
cdr3_aa: SASGGLNEQF

clone_size: NA
cdr3_length: 14
v_call: TRBV5-1
j_call: TRBJ2-6
cdr3_aa: ASSDRGSSGANVLT

clone_size: few
cdr3_length: 11
v_call: TRBV28
j_call: TRBJ1-2
cdr3_aa: ASSTATGDGYT

clone_size: few
cdr3_length: 14
v_call: TRBV27
j_call: TRBJ2-2
cdr3_aa: ASSLPGAANTGELF

clone_size: NA
cdr3_length: 13
v_call: TRBV5-4
j_call: TRBJ2-5
cdr3_aa: ASSLWGRAQETQY

clone_size: few
cdr3_length: 11
v_call: TRBV7-2
j_call: TRBJ1-1
cdr3_aa: AGSGQGNTEAF

clone_size: NA
cdr3_length: 12
v_call: TRBV19
j_call: TRBJ2-2
cdr3_aa: ASTTVRHTGEQF

clone_size: NA
cdr3_length: 13
v_call: TRBV4-2
j_call: TRBJ2-3
cdr3_aa: ASSQPTMSTDTQY

clone_size: NA
cdr3_length: 13
v_call: TRBV5-1
j_call: TRBJ2-5
cdr3_aa: ASSLDFRVQETQY

clone_size: NA
cdr3_length: 16
v_call: TRBV18
j_call: TRBJ2-6
cdr3_aa: ASSPFSGKLSGANVLT

clone_size: NA
cdr3_length: 13
v_call: TRBV6-1
j_call: TRBJ1-6
cdr3_aa: ASSPTGTANSPLH